The clone carrying this T cell receptor (beta chain) was found a few times. No antigen is known for it. The data stem from a study of T cell responses to AZD1222 COVID-19 vaccine. General observations from the study: Nearly half of the spike-specific TCRs reportedly recognize variant regions that carry no mutations. Donors skewed white British and female; clonal diversity was possibly underestimated. Regions 160-218 and 743-854 held dominance among vaccine-associated CD4 TCRs, which spanned spike.

The CDR3 totals 19 residues. V lost 5 bases and J 5 bases, leaving 34 bases between the germline ends. CDR1 GTSNPN and CDR2 SVGIG come from the germline V gene (reference sequence). Measured with immunoSEQ multiplex PCR; TCRdb has only the in-frame clones, and not every one. The sample shows about 140,000 clones, 90% of them seen only once. V is TRBV30 and J is TRBJ2-7; a possible D gene is TRBD2 (8 bases). The sequence was collected from an adult in good health. This sample comprised peripheral blood, obtained on day 0 of AZD1222 vaccination. CDR3 nucleotides: TGTGCCTGGGGCCGCGGTATCTACAGGGGAGAGGGGACTAGGAACGAGCAGTACTTC. Translating gives CAWGRGIYRGEGTRNEQYF.